This TCR beta chain was recovered during a study of cytomegalovirus exposure and HLA in healthy donors. Study-level results: Using a false discovery rate of 0.05, a later analysis showed that around 16,000 TCR beta sequences were associated with HLA alleles. A previous analysis found most TCR beta V segments productive roughly 87% or roughly 30% of the time.

The CDR3 loop spans 14 amino acids. Trimming pared 3 bases from V and 2 bases from J, leaving 11 bases between. Germline V gene data show CDR1 as SGHTA and CDR2 as FQGNSA. A word on this clone: The antigen remains undetermined.

Use of 60 Vbeta and 13 Jbeta primers characterized the PCR. TCRdb's copy holds only in-frame clones and misses some; the assay was immunoSEQ multiplex PCR. The sample lists 170,000 or so clones, around 79% seen once, with about 0.5% in the top ten. The V and J genes are TRBV7-2 and TRBJ2-7; D unresolved. The sequencing input was PBMCs. This TCR came from a woman aged 45-59 years in good health and CMV-seronegative. The CDR3 reads CASSFGGDTYEQYF. The CDR3 DNA is TGTGCCAGCAGCTTCGGCGGCGATACCTACGAGCAGTACTTC.